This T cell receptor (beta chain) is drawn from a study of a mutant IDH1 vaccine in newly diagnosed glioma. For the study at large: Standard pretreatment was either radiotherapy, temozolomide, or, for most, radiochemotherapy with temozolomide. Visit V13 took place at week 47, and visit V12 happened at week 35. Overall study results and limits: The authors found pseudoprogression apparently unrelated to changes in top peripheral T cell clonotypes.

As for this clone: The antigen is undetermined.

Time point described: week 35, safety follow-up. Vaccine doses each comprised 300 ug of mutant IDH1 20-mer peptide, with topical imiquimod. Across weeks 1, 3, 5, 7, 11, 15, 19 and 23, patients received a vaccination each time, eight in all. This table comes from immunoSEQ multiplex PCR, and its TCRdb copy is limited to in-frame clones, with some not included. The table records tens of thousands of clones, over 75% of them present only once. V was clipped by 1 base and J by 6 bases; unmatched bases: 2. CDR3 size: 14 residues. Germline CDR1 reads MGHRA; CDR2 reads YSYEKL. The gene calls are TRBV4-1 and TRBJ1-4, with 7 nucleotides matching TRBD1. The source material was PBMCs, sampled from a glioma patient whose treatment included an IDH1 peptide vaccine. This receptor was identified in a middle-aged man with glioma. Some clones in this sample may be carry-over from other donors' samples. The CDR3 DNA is TGCGCCAGCAGCCAAGGGACAGGTTATGAAAAACTGTTTTTT. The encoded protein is CASSQGTGYEKLFF.